Listed here are 25 T cell receptor beta chains from one sample, sequenced in a study of siplizumab effects on memory and regulatory T cells. Libraries were prepared by immunoSEQ multiplex PCR; TCRdb keeps only in-frame clonotypes and omits some of them. The sample yields around 120,000 clones, about 94% seen once. What was sequenced was non-Treg CD4+ T cells sorted from blood. Receptors were obtained from a human donor in good health.

J is TRBJ2-2 and V is TRBV5-1; D is unclear. The germline V and J ends were trimmed by 0 bases and 2 bases, with 8 bases remaining between them. The CDR3 spans 15 residues. From germline, CDR1 is SGHRS and CDR2 YFSETQ. The CDR3 region has the DNA TGCGCCAGCAGCTTGGCCACGGTAAACACCGGGGAGCTGTTTTTT. Its protein is CASSLATVNTGELFF.

This clone has only a few counts. The CDR3 DNA reads TGTGCCAGCAGCTACCTCCACGGGGAGCAGTACTTC. Protein product: CASSYLHGEQYF. The chain carries TRBV6-6 and TRBJ2-7; D uncertain. This CDR3 region has 12 residues. Trimming left V 6 bases short and J 7 bases short, with 13 bases between. Germline V lookup: CDR1 MNHNY, CDR2 SVGAGI (reference sequence).

This rearrangement joins TRBV18 to TRBJ1-5, with a weak D call TRBD1 (5 bases). CDR1 and CDR2 (germline): KGHSH, LQKENI. V lost 3 bases and J lost 6, with 15 bases in between. The CDR3 sequence is 15 residues long. The CDR3 sequence: CASSPFGASPQPQHF. The CDR3, as DNA: TGTGCCAGCTCACCCTTTGGGGCCTCACCTCAGCCCCAGCATTTT.

The gene calls are TRBV12-5 and TRBJ2-1, with TRBD2 matching over 10 bases. The germline CDR1 and CDR2 sequences are LGHNT and FRNRAP. The CDR3 loop spans 16 amino acids. V trimming: 6 bases; J trimming: 4 bases; junction bases outside the gene matches: 9. CDR3 sequence: CASGPPSGGRYNEQFF. The CDR3 DNA reads as TGTGCTAGTGGCCCCCCTAGCGGGGGTAGGTACAATGAGCAGTTCTTC.

The genes are TRBV27 and TRBJ1-1; D possibly corresponds to TRBD1 (5 bases). The CDR3 consists of 14 residues. V shed 3 bases and J shed 6 bases, with 14 bases lying between them. The germline gives CDR1 MNHEY, CDR2 SMNVEV (reference sequence). CDR3 in amino acids: CASSFRGLIAEAFF. The CDR3 bases are TGTGCCAGCAGTTTCCGGGGACTTATCGCTGAAGCTTTCTTT.

The chain employs TRBV19 and TRBJ2-2, with TRBD2 matching 13 bases. CDR3 size: 17 residues. Germline lookup yields CDR1 LNHDA and CDR2 SQIVND (reference sequence). V lost 3 bases, J lost 0 bases, and 1 base stayed unmatched. The CDR3 DNA is TGTGCCAGTAGTATTACTAGCGGGAGGGCGAACACCGGGGAGCTGTTTTTT. It yields the protein CASSITSGRANTGELFF.

The chain employs TRBV18 and TRBJ2-7; D gene unclear. This CDR3 is built from 15 residues. V gave up 6 bases and J gave up 0 bases, with 15 bases separating them. Germline CDR1 and CDR2: KGHSH and LQKENI. For the CDR3, the DNA is TGTGCCAGCTCTCCAGAACGGCAGGACTCCTACGAGCAGTACTTC. As protein: CASSPERQDSYEQYF.

The chain joins TRBV5-1 to TRBJ2-5, with D perhaps matching TRBD1 (6 bases). The V end was cut by 1 base, the J end by 3 bases, with 13 bases between. The CDR3 totals 15 residues. Germline V gene sequence: CDR1 SGHRS, CDR2 YFSETQ. The CDR3 loop reads CASSLTDRFEETQYF. In DNA, the CDR3 is TGCGCCAGCAGCTTGACCGACAGGTTTGAAGAGACCCAGTACTTC.

The V call is TRBV14, the J call TRBJ2-7; no reliable D call. Trimming took 4 bases from V and 2 from J, leaving 21 bases between them. Germline V lookup: CDR1 SGHDN, CDR2 FVKESK. The CDR3 is made up of 17 amino acids. CDR3: CASSPQQLRYWAYEQYF. CDR3 DNA: TGTGCCAGCAGCCCACAACAACTCCGGTACTGGGCCTACGAGCAGTACTTC.

The V gene is TRBV5-1, the J gene TRBJ2-1; 8 nucleotides match TRBD1. Germline V gene sequence: CDR1 SGHRS, CDR2 YFSETQ. The trim removed 5 bases at V and 5 bases at J, leaving 6 bases unmatched. The CDR3 runs 14 residues. The CDR3 protein is CASSPGTGNNEQFF. In nucleotides, the CDR3 is TGCGCCAGCAGTCCCGGGACAGGTAACAATGAGCAGTTCTTC.

V is TRBV11-2 and J is TRBJ2-1; 11 bases are a match to TRBD2. The CDR3 spans 16 residues. J was trimmed by 10 bases and V by 4 bases; bases with no gene match: 12. Germline V CDR1 and CDR2: SGHAT, FQNNGV. The CDR3 coding sequence is TGTGCCAGCAGCTCCGAGGGACTAGCGGCCTATAGAGAGCAGTTCTTC. It encodes CASSSEGLAAYREQFF.

V is TRBV10-3 and J is TRBJ2-7; TRBD1 aligns across 7 bases. Germline trimming cut 8 bases from V and 2 bases from J; bases unmatched to any gene: 12. Germline CDR1 reads ENHRY; CDR2 reads SYGVKD. This CDR3 contains 15 residues. The CDR3 DNA reads TGTGCCATCGGGAGTGGGACAGAGAGAACCTACGAGCAGTACTTC. Translation gives CAIGSGTERTYEQYF.

The chain has TRBV6-6 and TRBJ2-3; D is uncertain. This CDR3 region has 15 residues. CDR1 and CDR2 from the germline V gene are MNHNY and SVGAGI (reference sequence). V lost 2 bases and J lost 0, with 9 bases in between. The CDR3 protein is CASSYNPRSTDTQYF. Written as DNA, the CDR3 is TGTGCCAGCAGTTACAACCCAAGGAGCACAGATACGCAGTATTTT.

This chain joins TRBV6-1 and TRBJ1-6; no clear D. The CDR3 runs to 14 residues. Germline loops: CDR1 MNHNS, CDR2 SASEGT. V lost 8 bases, J lost 9 bases, and 17 bases lay in between. The CDR3 DNA is TGTGCCAGCGGTCGACTGCTTATAGGTTCACCCCTCCACTTT. Its protein is CASGRLLIGSPLHF.

The chain uses TRBV7-3 and TRBJ2-2; the D gene is possibly TRBD1 (6 bases). Germline assignment: CDR1 SGHTA and CDR2 FQGTGA. This CDR3 contains 13 residues. V lost 6 bases to trimming and J lost 4 bases, with 9 bases between them. In DNA form, the CDR3 reads TGTGCCAGCAGAGGGACACGCACCGGGGAGCTGTTTTTT. Residues: CASRGTRTGELFF.

V gene TRBV7-9 combines with J gene TRBJ2-5, with D maybe TRBD1 (7 bases). The CDR3 length is 15 residues. Trimming took off 5 bases at V and 2 bases at J, with 15 bases between the two ends. Germline CDR1 and CDR2: SEHNR and FQNEAQ (reference sequence). The chain's CDR3 is CASSRGTAAQETQYF. In nucleotides, the CDR3 is TGTGCCAGCAGCCGGGGGACAGCAGCACAAGAGACCCAGTACTTC.

The chain carries TRBV2 and TRBJ2-7, with TRBD1 identical over 8 bases. CDR3 length: 12 amino acids. With V trimmed by 7 bases and J by 7 bases, 6 bases remained unmatched. Germline V gene lookup returns CDR1 SNHLY and CDR2 FYNNEI. Written as DNA, the CDR3 is TGTGCCAGCACCACACGGGACAGGGAGCAGTACTTC. Its translation is CASTTRDREQYF.

The genes are TRBV29-1 and TRBJ2-1, with TRBD2 as a possible D gene (5 bases). The germline V gene has CDR1 SQVTM and CDR2 ANQGSEA. CDR3 length: 11 residues. V shed 5 bases and J shed 10 bases, with 12 bases lying between them. CDR3 protein: CSVRERTEQFF. CDR3 bases: TGCAGCGTTAGGGAGCGGACGGAGCAGTTCTTC.

The chain is built from TRBV5-5 and TRBJ2-5; no clear D gene. CDR1 SGHKS and CDR2 YYEKEE come from the germline V gene (reference sequence). Trimming shortened V by 1 base and J by 2 bases, and 6 bases separated the two germline ends. The CDR3 has 13 residues. The CDR3, as DNA: TGTGCCAGCAGCTTGAATGGGCAAGAGACCCAGTACTTC. Translated: CASSLNGQETQYF.

The J gene is TRBJ2-7, the V gene TRBV5-1; 8 bases map to TRBD1. The CDR3 runs 17 residues. Per the germline V gene, CDR1 is SGHRS and CDR2 is YFSETQ. V lost 0 bases and J lost 6; bases outside the gene matches: 14. CDR3 in DNA: TGCGCCAGCAGCTTGGCCGGAACCGGGACAGGAGCAACCGAGCAGTACTTC. Amino acids: CASSLAGTGTGATEQYF.

The rearrangement uses TRBV6-1 and TRBJ2-2; D possibly matches TRBD1 or TRBD2 (5 bases each). CDR1 is MNHNS, CDR2 SASEGT, per germline. The CDR3 has 16 amino acids. V lost 4 bases to trimming and J lost 6 bases, with 18 bases between them. The CDR3 is CASSVGTAGVAGELFF. The CDR3 region has the DNA TGTGCCAGCAGTGTTGGGACCGCCGGTGTGGCCGGGGAGCTGTTTTTT.

The chain combines TRBV19 with TRBJ2-7, with TRBD2 matching over 7 bases. The CDR3 is 14 amino acids. V dropped 2 bases and J dropped 5; count of bases not matched to a gene: 6. Germline V gives CDR1 LNHDA, CDR2 SQIVND (reference sequence). In nucleotides, the CDR3 is TGTGCCAGTAGTATAAGCAGCGGGATGAACGAGCAGTACTTC. It translates to CASSISSGMNEQYF. Combining the CDR3 with reference TRBV19 and TRBJ2-7 gives the whole variable domain DGGITQSPKYLFRKEGQNVTLSCEQNLNHDAMYWYRQDPGQGLRLIYYSQIVNDFQKGDIAEGYSVSREKKESFPLTVTSAQKNPTAFYLCASSISSGMNEQYFGPGTRLTVT.

This sequence joins TRBV27 and TRBJ1-1, with TRBD1 matching 7 bases. The germline CDR1 and CDR2 sequences are MNHEY and SMNVEV (reference sequence). Germline trimming cut 5 bases from V and 5 bases from J; bases unmatched to any gene: 5. The CDR3 is made up of 13 amino acids. CDR3: CASSLLTGTEAFF. The CDR3 nucleotides read TGTGCCAGCAGTCTACTGACAGGGACTGAAGCTTTCTTT.

J is TRBJ1-2 and V is TRBV27; TRBD1 is a possible D gene (5 bases). CDR3 size: 18 residues. V was pared by 5 bases and J by 0 bases, with 22 bases between. Germline values: CDR1 MNHEY, CDR2 SMNVEV (reference sequence). The CDR3 loop reads CASSSVGASIQSNYGYTF. The CDR3 DNA reads as TGTGCCAGCAGTAGTGTAGGGGCCTCGATCCAGTCTAACTATGGCTACACCTTC.

CDR3 DNA: TGTGCCAGCAGGGACATGGGGGCGCGCTACGAGCAGTACTTC. Its protein product is CASRDMGARYEQYF. The gene calls are TRBV6-1 and TRBJ2-7; D possibly corresponds to TRBD1 (6 bases). The germline V gene encodes CDR1 MNHNS and CDR2 SASEGT. The CDR3 loop spans 14 amino acids. The V gene lost 6 bases and the J gene lost 3 bases, with 15 bases spanning the gap.